A selection of T cell receptor beta chains follows, all from one sample in a study of blood T cell repertoires in COVID-19. The table came from immunoSEQ multiplex PCR; TCRdb's copy has only in-frame clones and leaves some out. The sample has under 250,000 clones, about 90% seen once. Sequences were obtained from peripheral blood. The receptors were sampled from a man under 40 with COVID-19, enrolled during active disease. The CDR3 runs from the conserved cysteine through the conserved F or W. The D gene is left open where the match is weak. Clone size is given for some rows only: seen once, a few or many times, or a class if the clone is expanded.

J: TRBJ1-2; V: TRBV20-1; size: NA; D: NA; DNA: TGCAGTGCTCGTGACACTGGGGCGGACTATGGCTACACCTTC; CDR3: CSARDTGADYGYTF
J: TRBJ1-1; V: TRBV7-2; size: NA; D: NA; DNA: TGTGCCAGCAGTTTCCCGGCGGTTGGAGGGATGAACACTGAAGCTTTCTTT; CDR3: CASSFPAVGGMNTEAFF
J: TRBJ2-1; V: TRBV7-2; size: NA; D: TRBD2; DNA: TGTGCCAGCAGCTTAGGTCTAGCGGGAGGTGAGAATGAGCAGTTCTTC; CDR3: CASSLGLAGGENEQFF
J: TRBJ1-4; V: TRBV7-2; size: once; D: NA; DNA: TGTGCCAGCAGCTTATCGACAAGACGTGGAGAAAAACTGTTTTTT; CDR3: CASSLSTRRGEKLFF
J: TRBJ1-1; V: TRBV4-2; size: NA; D: NA; DNA: TGTGCCAGCAGCCAAGATCAGGCCCGGGGAGCTTTCTTT; CDR3: CASSQDQARGAFF
J: TRBJ2-2; V: TRBV4-3; size: NA; D: TRBD2; DNA: TGCGCCAGCAGCCAAGGTCAGTTCGGGACTAGTGGCACCGGGGAGCTGTTTTTT; CDR3: CASSQGQFGTSGTGELFF
J: TRBJ2-2; V: TRBV2; size: NA; D: NA; DNA: TGTGCCAGCAGTGAAGTGCGGACAGCGCTCACCGGGGAGCTGTTTTTT; CDR3: CASSEVRTALTGELFF
J: TRBJ2-7; V: TRBV2; size: NA; D: NA; DNA: TGTGCCAGCAGTCCGAACAGGTACCCCTACGAGCAGTACTTC; CDR3: CASSPNRYPYEQYF
J: TRBJ2-4; V: TRBV28; size: once; D: NA; DNA: TGTGCCAGCAGTTTGTCCGGGGTCGTAAACATTCAGTACTTC; CDR3: CASSLSGVVNIQYF
J: TRBJ2-3; V: TRBV29-1; size: NA; D: TRBD2; DNA: TGCAGCGTTGGCCCCTCTAGCGGGAGTGGGTATACGCAGTATTTT; CDR3: CSVGPSSGSGYTQYF
J: TRBJ1-5; V: TRBV10-3; size: NA; D: TRBD1; DNA: TGTGCCATCTCTAGGGGGGCAGGGGGGAATCAGCCCCAGCATTTT; CDR3: CAISRGAGGNQPQHF
J: TRBJ2-1; V: TRBV11-2; size: NA; D: NA; DNA: TGTGCCAGCAGCTTAGGGCGGGATATGTACAATGAGCAGTTCTTC; CDR3: CASSLGRDMYNEQFF
J: TRBJ1-4; V: TRBV19; size: NA; D: NA; DNA: TGTGCCAGTAGTATAGGAGCGGGAGGGGGAAAACTGTTTTTT; CDR3: CASSIGAGGGKLFF